This T cell receptor (beta chain) was found in a study of neurological immune-mediated disorders. Study-level findings and limits: Falling below healthy controls, multiple sclerosis showed the least TCR clonal expansion, while HTLV-1-associated myelopathy showed the most.

In this sample, this clonotype turned up many times. Its target is not known. The time point denotes: longitudinal time-point 3. The CDR3 is 11 residues long. Trimming removed 5 bases from V and 6 bases from J, with 6 bases in between. Germline CDR1 MNHEY, CDR2 SVGEGT. TCRdb independently ran MiXCR on the 5' RACE reads; one entry per CDR3 protein. Of some 43,000 distinct CDR3 sequences in the sample, roughly an eighth were seen once. Sequenced sample: PBMCs. J is TRBJ2-3 and V is TRBV6-2 or TRBV6-3; no reliable D call. This TCR was sampled from a male donor with HTLV-1-associated myelopathy (HAM/TSP). Written as DNA, the CDR3 is TGTGCCAGCAGTCAACTGGATACGCAGTATTTT. Encoded protein: CASSQLDTQYF.